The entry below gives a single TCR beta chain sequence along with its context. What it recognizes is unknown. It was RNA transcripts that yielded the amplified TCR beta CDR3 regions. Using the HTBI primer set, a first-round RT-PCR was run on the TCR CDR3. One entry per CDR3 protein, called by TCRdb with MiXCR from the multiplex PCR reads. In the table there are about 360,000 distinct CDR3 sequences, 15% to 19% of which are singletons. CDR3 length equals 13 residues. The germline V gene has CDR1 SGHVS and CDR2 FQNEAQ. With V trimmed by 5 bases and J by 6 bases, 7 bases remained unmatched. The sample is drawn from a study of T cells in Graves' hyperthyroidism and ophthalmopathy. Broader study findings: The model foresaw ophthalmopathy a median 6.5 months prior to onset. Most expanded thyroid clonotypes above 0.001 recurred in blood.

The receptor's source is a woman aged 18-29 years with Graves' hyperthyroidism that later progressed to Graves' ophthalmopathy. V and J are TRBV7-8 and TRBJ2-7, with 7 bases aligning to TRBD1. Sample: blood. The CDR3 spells CASSLTTGVEQYF. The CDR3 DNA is TGTGCCAGCAGCCTCACTACAGGGGTCGAGCAGTACTTC.